Listed below are T cell receptor beta chains from one sample, sequenced in a study of tumor-infiltrating lymphocytes in primary liver carcinoma. TCRdb reprocessed the multiplex PCR reads via MiXCR and lists one record per CDR3 protein. The data contain over 250,000 distinct CDR3 sequences, roughly 60% of them singletons. The sequencing input was peripheral blood. The receptors originated from a woman aged 25 to 45 with primary liver carcinoma and hepatitis B virus infection. Both conserved end residues are part of each CDR3. The D gene is left open where the match is weak. Expanded clones are given a class, and other clones once, few, many or no size at all.

d_call	v_call	clone_size	j_call	cdr3_nt	cdr3_aa
NA	TRBV4-2	NA	TRBJ2-7	TGTGCCAACAGCCAAGCGCAGACGAGGACCTACGAACAGTACTTC	CANSQAQTRTYEQYF
NA	TRBV4-1	many	TRBJ2-7	TGCGCCAGCAGTCCCGGACGGAACTACGAGCAGTACTTC	CASSPGRNYEQYF
TRBD1	TRBV7-2	once	TRBJ1-1	TGTGCCAGCAGCGCAGAGTCGGCACAGGGGATGTCTGAAGCTTTCTTT	CASSAESAQGMSEAFF
NA	TRBV9	once	TRBJ2-5	TGTGCCAGCAGCGTAGCAGTTCTTGAAGAGACCCAGTACTTC	CASSVAVLEETQYF
TRBD1	TRBV28	NA	TRBJ2-2	TGTGTCAGCAGTCCGTGGGACAGGGGGCTGACCGGGGAGCTGTTCTTT	CVSSPWDRGLTGELFF
TRBD1	TRBV12-3/TRBV12-4	few	TRBJ1-5	TGTGCCAGCAGTCGGACAGGGAGTGACATATGGCCCCAGCATTTT	CASSRTGSDIWPQHF
NA	TRBV5-6	NA	TRBJ1-1	TGTGCCAGCAACTTGGCACCGTTGAACACTGAAGCTTTCTTT	CASNLAPLNTEAFF
NA	TRBV6-2/TRBV6-3	few	TRBJ1-1	TGTGCCAGCAGCTTCCATAGTACCGCGAACACTGAAGCTTTCTTT	CASSFHSTANTEAFF
NA	TRBV5-5	NA	TRBJ1-4	TGTGCCAGCACCTTGGGAGCAGGGTGGGAAAAACTGTTTTTT	CASTLGAGWEKLFF
TRBD1	TRBV7-9	NA	TRBJ1-1	TGTGCCAGCAGCTTGACAGGGAACGCTGAAGCTTTCTTT	CASSLTGNAEAFF
TRBD2	TRBV6-6	many	TRBJ2-5	TGTGCCAGCAGTTACTCGGCTAGCGGGAGGGCCGGAGAGACCCAGTACTTC	CASSYSASGRAGETQYF
NA	TRBV6-6	many	TRBJ2-7	TGTGCCAGCAGTTACAGTGATGTGGGGTCCTACGAGCAGTACTTC	CASSYSDVGSYEQYF
TRBD2	TRBV11-2	many	TRBJ2-5	TGTGCCAGCAGCTCCCCATCGGGGCGGGAGGGCTACAAGACCCAGTACTTC	CASSSPSGREGYKTQYF
NA	TRBV11-1	NA	TRBJ2-1	TGTGCCAGCAGCATCCTGGACAAGGAATCCAATGAGCAGTTCTTC	CASSILDKESNEQFF
NA	TRBV7-3	NA	TRBJ1-5	TGTGCCATCAGCCCGGGCCCCAATCAGCCCCAGCATTTT	CAISPGPNQPQHF
NA	TRBV7-9	few	TRBJ2-3	TGTGCCAGCAGCTTCCGGGAAGTGAACACAGATACGCAGTATTTT	CASSFREVNTDTQYF
NA	TRBV5-1	few	TRBJ1-1	TGCGCCAGCGGGCCAGGGGTGAACACTGAAGCTTTCTTT	CASGPGVNTEAFF
TRBD2	TRBV6-5	NA	TRBJ2-7	TGTGCCAGCAGTCCCCCGGGAGGACTAGGGGTCGGCGAGCAGTACTTC	CASSPPGGLGVGEQYF
NA	TRBV5-1	few	TRBJ2-6	TGCGCCAGCAGCTCCCAGAGCTCTGGGGCCAACGTCCTGACTTTC	CASSSQSSGANVLTF
TRBD1	TRBV6-5	NA	TRBJ1-4	TGTGTCAGCAGGGTCAGGGGGCCGACGGGAAGTGAAGAACTGTTTTTT	CVSRVRGPTGSEELFF
NA	TRBV19	NA	TRBJ1-1	TGTGCCAGTAGTATTAGCGACGTGAACACTGAAGCTTTCTTT	CASSISDVNTEAFF
NA	TRBV6-5	few	TRBJ2-3	TGTGCCAGCAGTTACCACAGCACAGATACGCAGTATTTT	CASSYHSTDTQYF
NA	TRBV6-2/TRBV6-3	many	TRBJ2-1	TGTGCCAGCATGGAGTACAATGAGCAGTTCTTC	CASMEYNEQFF
TRBD2	TRBV20-1	NA	TRBJ2-5	TGCAGTGCCTTTCAGCGGGAATTTGCTGAAGAGACCCAGTACTTC	CSAFQREFAEETQYF
NA	TRBV4-1	NA	TRBJ1-4	TGCGCCAACAGCCAAGTCCTGGTGCCCACAGGTGAAAAACTGTTTTTT	CANSQVLVPTGEKLFF
NA	TRBV11-3	NA	TRBJ2-7	TGTGCCAGTACGAGAGACGAGGGAGAGCAGTGCTTC	CASTRDEGEQCF
TRBD1	TRBV4-3	NA	TRBJ2-7	TGCGCCAGCAGCCAAGAAGTCGGGGACAGGACATTCATCGAGCAATACTTC	CASSQEVGDRTFIEQYF
NA	TRBV11-2	many	TRBJ2-7	TGTGCCAGTAGGAGGGGCTACGAGCAGTACTTC	CASRRGYEQYF
TRBD1	TRBV6-5	few	TRBJ2-7	TGTGCCAGCAGCCGACAGGGGGCGGGTATTGGCGAGCAGTACTTC	CASSRQGAGIGEQYF
TRBD2	TRBV5-4	NA	TRBJ2-6	TGTGCCAGCAGCGTCCCGGGACTATCCGGGGCCAACGTCCGGACTTTC	CASSVPGLSGANVRTF
NA	TRBV2	NA	TRBJ2-5	TGTGCCAGCAGTGGGAATCGGGGACCCCCTTACTTC	CASSGNRGPPYF
NA	TRBV11-2	many	TRBJ2-7	TGTGCCAGCTCCGTATTTGTGGACTACGAGCAGTACTTC	CASSVFVDYEQYF
NA	TRBV11-3	medium-sized	TRBJ2-5	TGTGCCAGCAGCGCCGAAGGGCGGGAGACCCAGTACTTC	CASSAEGRETQYF
NA	TRBV6-5	NA	TRBJ2-5	TGTGCCAGTTCATGGGGAAGCCCCCAAGAGACCCAGTACTTC	CASSWGSPQETQYF
NA	TRBV11-2	NA	TRBJ2-3	TGTGCCAGCAGCATGGGGTCGGGGGCAGATACGCAGTATTTT	CASSMGSGADTQYF
NA	TRBV7-9	NA	TRBJ2-7	TGTGCCAGCAGCTTTGGGGCAATAGCCTACGAGCAGTACTTC	CASSFGAIAYEQYF
TRBD1	TRBV6-1	NA	TRBJ1-3	TGTGCCAGCAGTCTTGGACAGGGGGCCGGCTTGGCTGGAAACACCATATATTTT	CASSLGQGAGLAGNTIYF
NA	TRBV6-5	NA	TRBJ1-3	TGTGCCAGCAAACTTGGGGACCTTACGGGAAACACCATATATTTT	CASKLGDLTGNTIYF
TRBD1	TRBV6-5	many	TRBJ1-5	TGTGCCAGCAGGGAACAGGGGGGTAGCAATCAGCCCCAGCATTTT	CASREQGGSNQPQHF
TRBD2	TRBV4-2	few	TRBJ2-1	TGTGCCAGCAGCCAAGATCGGGATAGCGGGAGCTACAATGAGCAGTTCTTC	CASSQDRDSGSYNEQFF
NA	TRBV11-1	many	TRBJ2-7	TGTGCCAGCAGCGAAAATGACGGAACCTCCTACGAGCAGTACTTC	CASSENDGTSYEQYF
TRBD2	TRBV10-2	many	TRBJ2-5	TGCGCCAGCAGTCTAGCGGGAGGGAGAGAGACCCAGTACTTC	CASSLAGGRETQYF
TRBD2	TRBV5-4	few	TRBJ2-5	TGTGCCAGCAGCCCCGGGACTAAACAAGAGACCCAGTACTTC	CASSPGTKQETQYF
NA	TRBV4-2	NA	TRBJ2-2	TGTGTCAGCAGCCAAGACCGCTCTAGCCTCACCGGGGAGCTGTTTTTT	CVSSQDRSSLTGELFF
NA	TRBV30	NA	TRBJ1-1	TGTGCCTGGAGTACCGACAGGTCTAGGGCTTTCTTT	CAWSTDRSRAFF
NA	TRBV6-5	few	TRBJ2-1	TGTGCCAGCAGCCCTGACTACCCGGCCAACAATGAGCAGTTCTTC	CASSPDYPANNEQFF
TRBD2	TRBV12-3/TRBV12-4	NA	TRBJ2-4	TGTGCCAGCAGTCTAGCGGGGAGGTTCATTCAGTACTTC	CASSLAGRFIQYF
TRBD1	TRBV13	NA	TRBJ1-3	TGTGCCAGCAGCACCCGGACAGGGGAAAACACCATATATTTT	CASSTRTGENTIYF
NA	TRBV30	many	TRBJ2-3	TGTGCCTGGAGTGTTCGAAGGGCAGATACGCAGTATTTT	CAWSVRRADTQYF
NA	TRBV6-6	NA	TRBJ1-4	TGTGCCAGCACCCCCGAGGGTGGAGAAAAACTGTTTTTT	CASTPEGGEKLFF
TRBD1	TRBV7-9	NA	TRBJ1-4	TGTGCCAGCAACTTAACCCCCAACAGGGGCCGCTGGGAAAAACTGTTTTTT	CASNLTPNRGRWEKLFF